The 22 T cell receptor beta chains listed next were all sequenced from one sample in a study of shared clonotypes between healthy human individuals. Repertoires were generated with immunoSEQ multiplex PCR, while TCRdb's copy carries only in-frame clones and drops some. The table has approximately 350,000 clones, approximately 96% seen once; the top ten hold about 0.32%. The sample was memory CD8+ T cells sorted from blood. The subset: CD45RO+ cells pooled with CCR7-negative TemRA cells. The receptors were sampled from a young man in good health.

This clone was recorded only once. The genes are TRBV5-4 and TRBJ2-2, with TRBD2 identical over 14 bases. The trim removed 4 bases at V and 8 bases at J, leaving 4 bases unmatched. Germline CDR1 and CDR2: SGHNT and YYREEE (reference sequence). This CDR3 has 15 amino acids. CDR3 loop: CASSAGLAGVGELFF. Written as DNA, the CDR3 is TGTGCCAGCAGCGCGGGACTAGCGGGAGTAGGGGAGCTGTTTTTT.

The rearrangement links TRBV4-1 to TRBJ1-5; D gene uncertain. Trimming left V 4 bases short and J 0 bases short, with 13 bases between. CDR3 length: 16 amino acids. Germline V gene lookup returns CDR1 MGHRA and CDR2 YSYEKL. The CDR3 protein is CASSRLPGYSNQPQHF. In nucleotides, the CDR3 is TGCGCCAGCAGCCGTTTACCAGGTTATAGCAATCAGCCCCAGCATTTT.

V is TRBV10-1 and J is TRBJ1-5, with 10 bases aligning to TRBD1. CDR3 length equals 13 residues. V trimming: 10 bases; J trimming: 6 bases; junction bases outside the gene matches: 6. The V gene's germline CDR1 is WNHNN and CDR2 SYGVQD (reference sequence). The DNA for the CDR3 is TGCGCCACTCGACAGGGGGCCGGTCAGCCCCAGCATTTT. Protein sequence: CATRQGAGQPQHF.

V usage is TRBV5-4 and J usage is TRBJ2-2, with TRBD1 as a possible D gene (5 bases). The V and J ends lost 4 bases and 4 bases respectively, with 14 bases between them. The V gene's germline CDR1 is SGHNT and CDR2 YYREEE (reference sequence). The CDR3 sequence is 15 residues long. DNA of the CDR3: TGTGCCAGCAGCAAATCCACACAGGTCACCGGGGAGCTGTTTTTT. Translation gives CASSKSTQVTGELFF.

The rearrangement joins TRBV5-1 to TRBJ1-1; 8 bases are shared with TRBD1. Germline CDR1 reads SGHRS; CDR2 reads YFSETQ. This CDR3 spans 13 amino acids. V shed 0 bases and J 6 bases; nucleotides not matched to a gene: 1. The CDR3 here is CASSLDRGAEAFF. In nucleotides, the CDR3 is TGCGCCAGCAGCTTGGACAGGGGGGCTGAAGCTTTCTTT.

This clone appeared once. J is TRBJ2-7 and V is TRBV9, with D uncertain. The CDR3 covers 15 residues. V dropped 0 bases and J dropped 6 bases, with 16 bases sitting between them. Germline lookup yields CDR1 SGDLS and CDR2 YYNGEE. CDR3 sequence reads: CASSVDLSVLGEQYF. The CDR3 nucleotides are TGTGCCAGCAGCGTAGACCTATCTGTATTAGGCGAGCAGTACTTC. The complete variable domain, with remaining parts taken from reference TRBV9 and TRBJ2-7, reads DSGVTQTPKHLITATGQRVTLRCSPRSGDLSVYWYQQSLDQGLQFLIQYYNGEERAKGNILERFSAQQFPDLHSELNLSSLELGDSALYFCASSVDLSVLGEQYFGPGTRLTVT.

The chain recombines TRBV7-4 with TRBJ1-4, with D perhaps TRBD1 (6 bases). Looked up from germline, CDR1 is SGHVT and CDR2 is SQSDAQ. The CDR3 loop spans 14 amino acids. Trimming removed 5 bases from V and 4 bases from J, with 11 bases in between. The CDR3 protein is CASSPRQVNEKLFF. The CDR3 DNA reads TGTGCCAGCAGCCCAAGACAGGTTAATGAAAAACTGTTTTTT.

This chain links TRBV6-5 with TRBJ1-1; D is possibly TRBD1 (6 bases). CDR1 is MNHEY and CDR2 is SVGAGI in the germline V gene. V lost 10 bases, J lost 7 bases, and 16 bases lay in between. The CDR3 length is 12 residues. This CDR3 is CATLTGSLEAFF. The CDR3 DNA sequence: TGTGCCACCCTGACAGGTAGCCTTGAAGCTTTCTTT.

CDR3 bases: TGCAGTGGTCAGGGGCCTTACGAGCAGTACTTC. Translated, it gives CSGQGPYEQYF. The chain is built from TRBV20-1 and TRBJ2-7, with D perhaps matching TRBD1 (6 bases). The CDR3 contains 11 residues. V shed 7 bases and J shed 4 bases, with 11 bases lying between them. Germline V gene data show CDR1 as DFQATT and CDR2 as SNEGSKA (reference sequence).

This rearrangement joins TRBV15 to TRBJ1-3; a possible D gene is TRBD1 (6 bases). Trimming removed 1 base at V and 4 bases at J, with 8 bases between. The CDR3 spans 14 residues. Per the germline V gene, CDR1 is LNHNV and CDR2 is YYDKDF (reference sequence). The CDR3 is CATSRGTAGNTIYF. In nucleotides, the CDR3 is TGTGCCACCAGCAGAGGGACAGCCGGAAACACCATATATTTT.

The chain has TRBV5-1 and TRBJ2-1, with D uncertain. V was shortened by 6 bases and J by 4 bases, with 14 bases between the two germline ends. This CDR3 contains 14 residues. Germline V gives CDR1 SGHRS, CDR2 YFSETQ. In nucleotides, the CDR3 is TGCGCCAGCACCAACCCCCTTCTATACAATGAGCAGTTCTTC. Translated, it gives CASTNPLLYNEQFF.

This chain connects TRBV4-2 to TRBJ2-7, with 10 bases that match TRBD2. The CDR3 has 16 residues. Per the germline V gene, CDR1 is LGHNA and CDR2 is YNFKEQ. V lost 2 bases and J lost 2; bases outside the gene matches: 6. The CDR3 spells CASSQIAGGLTYEQYF. CDR3 coding DNA: TGTGCCAGCAGCCAAATAGCGGGAGGCCTTACCTACGAGCAGTACTTC.

V gene TRBV19 combines with J gene TRBJ1-2; D gene ambiguous. This CDR3 has 12 residues. V was clipped by 5 bases and J by 8 bases, with 12 bases between them. CDR1 is LNHDA and CDR2 is SQIVND in the germline V gene (reference sequence). The CDR3 region has the DNA TGTGCCAGTAGTTGGGGAGTCGGCGGCTACACCTTC. It translates to CASSWGVGGYTF.

CDR3 sequence: CASSETIPDYNEQFF. As DNA, the CDR3 is TGTGCCAGCAGCGAGACTATCCCGGACTACAATGAGCAGTTCTTC. The rearrangement uses TRBV11-2 and TRBJ2-1; TRBD2 is a possible D gene (5 bases). This CDR3 has 15 amino acids. Germline CDR1 and CDR2: SGHAT and FQNNGV. V gave up 5 bases and J gave up 3 bases, with 14 bases separating them.

V is TRBV7-9 and J is TRBJ2-7; D perhaps matches TRBD1 (6 bases). This CDR3 is built from 16 residues. Germline V lookup: CDR1 SEHNR, CDR2 FQNEAQ (reference sequence). V dropped 2 bases and J dropped 3 bases, with 17 bases sitting between them. The CDR3 here is CASSLPSRGSSYEQYF. Written as DNA, the CDR3 is TGTGCCAGCAGCTTACCCAGCAGGGGATCTAGCTACGAGCAGTACTTC.

This chain uses TRBV5-1 with TRBJ2-7; D might be TRBD2 (5 bases). CDR3 length: 13 residues. The germline gives CDR1 SGHRS, CDR2 YFSETQ. V lost 5 bases and J 0 bases, leaving 9 bases between the germline ends. The CDR3 spells CASSHSASYEQYF. For the CDR3, the DNA is TGCGCCAGCAGTCATAGCGCCTCCTACGAGCAGTACTTC. Full variable domain (outside the CDR3, taken from reference TRBV5-1 and TRBJ2-7): KAGVTQTPRYLIKTRGQQVTLSCSPISGHRSVSWYQQTPGQGLQFLFEYFSETQRNKGNFPGRFSGRQFSNSRSEMNVSTLELGDSALYLCASSHSASYEQYFGPGTRLTVT.

The chain uses TRBV9 and TRBJ1-2; D is ambiguous. CDR1 is SGDLS, CDR2 YYNGEE, per germline. The CDR3 runs to 13 residues. Trimming took off 2 bases at V and 1 base at J, with 6 bases between the two ends. This CDR3 reads CASSVFDNYGYTF. DNA of the CDR3: TGTGCCAGCAGCGTCTTCGATAACTATGGCTACACCTTC.

In this sample, this clone turned up a few times. Within the sample, other DNA sequences also encode this same CDR3. This rearrangement joins TRBV10-3 to TRBJ1-5, with unresolved D. This CDR3 comprises 13 residues. Germline-derived CDR1 and CDR2 are ENHRY and SYGVKD. V was trimmed by 0 bases and J by 1 base, leaving 1 base between them. CDR3 loop: CAISESSNQPQHF. For the CDR3, the DNA is TGTGCCATCAGTGAGTCCAGCAATCAGCCCCAGCATTTT.

The V and J genes are TRBV9 and TRBJ1-3, with TRBD1 as a possible D gene (5 bases). V was shortened by 0 bases and J by 0 bases, with 7 bases between the two germline ends. There are 15 residues in the CDR3. The V gene's germline CDR1 is SGDLS and CDR2 YYNGEE. CDR3 nucleotides: TGTGCCAGCAGCGTAGCCGGGGCCTCTGGAAACACCATATATTTT. Amino acids: CASSVAGASGNTIYF.

The V call is TRBV6-6, the J call TRBJ2-6; 13 nucleotides align to TRBD2. The CDR3 consists of 16 residues. Germline trimming cut 10 bases from V and 1 base from J; bases unmatched to any gene: 4. Germline values: CDR1 MNHNY, CDR2 SVGAGI (reference sequence). The CDR3 spells CATEGLAGSGANVLTF. CDR3 nucleotides: TGTGCCACTGAGGGACTAGCGGGATCTGGGGCCAACGTCCTGACTTTC.

This rearrangement joins TRBV4-1 to TRBJ2-5; D is ambiguous. The CDR3 is 14 residues long. Between the trimmed V and J ends, which lost 0 bases and 5 bases, there was a span of 10 bases. Germline V gene lookup returns CDR1 MGHRA and CDR2 YSYEKL. This CDR3 is CASSQDYAWETQYF. The DNA for the CDR3 is TGCGCCAGCAGCCAAGATTACGCCTGGGAGACCCAGTACTTC.

The V gene is TRBV5-4, the J gene TRBJ2-3; D ambiguous. V was clipped by 0 bases and J by 2 bases, with 7 bases between them. Per the germline V gene, CDR1 is SGHNT and CDR2 is YYREEE (reference sequence). This CDR3 has 14 residues. The CDR3 DNA reads TGTGCCAGCAGCTTGGGGCTTAACACAGATACGCAGTATTTT. Protein product: CASSLGLNTDTQYF.